This T cell receptor (beta chain) was documented in a study of blood T cell repertoires in COVID-19. Study details: Researchers got acute and convalescent COVID-19 samples from the United States, Italy and Spain. T cells, B-cell-depleted T cells, or PBMCs provided the cDNA or gDNA that served as material.

Assay: immunoSEQ multiplex PCR; the TCRdb copy retains only in-frame clones and omits some. There are about 310,000 clones in the sample; roughly 90% occur only once, and roughly a tenth lies in the top ten. CDR3 size: 14 residues. With V trimmed by 9 bases and J by 0 bases, 7 bases remained unmatched. The germline gives CDR1 LNHDA, CDR2 SQIVND (reference sequence). Recovered status in Cohort 3 required two negative PCRs, clearance, or symptom resolution. The sample consisted of PBMCs or T cells enriched from blood (not recorded which). The sequence derives from a woman between 40 and 50 years old who had recovered from COVID-19. The chain combines TRBV19 with TRBJ2-7; 8 bases agree with TRBD2. The CDR3 is CASRSREGSYEQYF. The CDR3 DNA reads TGTGCCAGCAGGTCTCGGGAGGGCTCCTACGAGCAGTACTTC.